The 27 T cell receptor beta chains below all came from one sample that was sequenced in a study of T cell responses to AZD1222 COVID-19 vaccine. Sequencing used immunoSEQ multiplex PCR; TCRdb keeps in-frame clones, though not all of them. The sample shows 180,000 or so clones, more than 70% of them seen only once. Sequencing was performed on peripheral blood, taken 28 days after the second AZD1222 dose. The origin of the receptors is an adult who received the AZD1222 COVID-19 vaccine.

The V gene is TRBV27, the J gene TRBJ2-7; 7 positions match TRBD1. The CDR3 is 13 amino acids. V lost 5 bases, J lost 6 bases, and 7 bases stayed unmatched. Germline values: CDR1 MNHEY, CDR2 SMNVEV (reference sequence). The CDR3 loop reads CASSLRDSPEQYF. The CDR3 coding sequence is TGTGCCAGCAGTCTTCGGGACAGTCCCGAGCAGTACTTC.

The chain combines TRBV6-5 with TRBJ1-2; D is perhaps TRBD1 (5 bases). The length of the CDR3 is 14 residues. Germline V CDR1 and CDR2: MNHEY, SVGAGI. The ends were cut back, 1 base at V and 4 bases at J, with 10 bases in the middle. CDR3 nucleotides: TGTGCCAGCAGTTACTACCTCGGGGCCTATGGCTACACCTTC. This sequence encodes CASSYYLGAYGYTF.

The chain joins TRBV7-2 to TRBJ2-2; 7 positions agree with TRBD2. The CDR3 contains 16 residues. V trimming: 2 bases; J trimming: 0 bases; junction bases outside the gene matches: 3. Germline CDR1 reads SGHTA; CDR2 reads FQGNSA. CDR3 protein: CASSLLGGPNTGELFF. The CDR3 region has the DNA TGTGCCAGCAGCTTACTGGGAGGGCCGAACACCGGGGAGCTGTTTTTT.

The chain combines TRBV4-2 with TRBJ2-5, with 12 bases fitting TRBD2. The junction had 7 bases not matched to a gene; V was cut back by 4 bases and J by 4 bases. Per germline, CDR1 LGHNA and CDR2 YNFKEQ. The length of the CDR3 is 16 residues. The CDR3 nucleotides are TGTGCCAGCAGCCGAAACCCGACTAGCGGGGGAGAGACCCAGTACTTC. It translates to CASSRNPTSGGETQYF.

This sequence joins TRBV29-1 and TRBJ2-7; the match to TRBD2 covers 11 bases. Trimming removed 7 bases from V and 2 bases from J; junction bases left unmatched: 4. The CDR3 has 13 residues. The germline gives CDR1 SQVTM, CDR2 ANQGSEA. The CDR3 spells CSEGGLAAYEQYF. The CDR3 coding sequence is TGCAGCGAGGGGGGACTAGCGGCCTACGAGCAGTACTTC.

This chain links TRBV19 with TRBJ2-7, with TRBD1 matching over 7 bases. Germline CDR1 reads LNHDA; CDR2 reads SQIVND (reference sequence). This CDR3 spans 15 amino acids. V shed 8 bases and J 2 bases; nucleotides not matched to a gene: 12. The CDR3 region has the DNA TGTGCCAGTTCCGACCCCGGGGACAGAGCCTACGAGCAGTACTTC. Its translation is CASSDPGDRAYEQYF.

This chain connects TRBV9 to TRBJ2-2, with 9 bases matching TRBD1. With V trimmed by 4 bases and J by 6 bases, 16 bases remained unmatched. In germline, CDR1 is SGDLS, CDR2 YYNGEE. The CDR3 is 18 amino acids. The CDR3 spells CASSSFRDRDWRAGELFF. DNA for the CDR3: TGTGCCAGCAGCTCCTTCCGGGACAGGGATTGGAGAGCCGGGGAGCTGTTTTTT.

The CDR3 nucleotides read TGCGCCAGCAGCCAACGACCGGGGGGCAATCAGCCCCAGCATTTT. Protein sequence: CASSQRPGGNQPQHF. The chain couples TRBV4-3 to TRBJ1-5, with D perhaps TRBD1 (5 bases). There are 15 residues in the CDR3. In germline, CDR1 is LGHNA, CDR2 YSLEER. The V end lost 2 bases, the J end lost 2 bases, and 10 bases lay between the germline ends.

V and J are TRBV18 and TRBJ2-5; tentatively, D is TRBD1 (6 bases). Germline V gene sequence: CDR1 KGHSH, CDR2 LQKENI. CDR3 size: 14 residues. V was trimmed by 2 bases and J by 1 base, leaving 8 bases between them. The CDR3 sequence: CASSPRTAQETQYF. Here the CDR3 DNA reads TGTGCCAGCTCACCAAGGACAGCCCAAGAGACCCAGTACTTC.

V is TRBV24-1 and J is TRBJ2-3; 10 positions agree with TRBD2. Germline V lookup: CDR1 KGHDR, CDR2 SFDVKD. Germline trimming cut 9 bases from V and 5 bases from J; bases unmatched to any gene: 7. The CDR3 consists of 14 residues. The CDR3 here is CATSGTSEIDTQYF. Here the CDR3 DNA reads TGTGCCACCTCCGGGACTAGCGAGATAGATACGCAGTATTTT.

V gene TRBV15 combines with J gene TRBJ2-5, with D unclear. CDR1 is LNHNV, CDR2 YYDKDF, per germline (reference sequence). The CDR3 spans 15 residues. V was shortened by 0 bases and J by 5 bases, with 13 bases between the two germline ends. CDR3 sequence: CATSRDFWADETQYF. The CDR3 nucleotides read TGTGCCACCAGCAGAGATTTTTGGGCAGACGAGACCCAGTACTTC.

This clone is a singleton in its sample. CDR3 residues: CASSSGVAYNEQFF. CDR3 DNA: TGTGCCAGCAGTTCGGGCGTCGCCTACAATGAGCAGTTCTTC. The chain uses TRBV28 and TRBJ2-1, with D hard to call. The V end was cut by 4 bases, the J end by 2 bases, with 9 bases between. Germline CDR1 and CDR2: MDHEN and SYDVKM. CDR3 size: 14 residues.

The chain recombines TRBV4-1 with TRBJ2-2; 9 nucleotides line up with TRBD2. The CDR3 runs 14 residues. Trimming at V came to 1 base and at J to 6 bases, leaving 0 bases not matched to a gene. Germline assignment: CDR1 MGHRA and CDR2 YSYEKL. Written as DNA, the CDR3 is TGCGCCAGCAGCCAAGTAGCGGGAGCCGGGGAGCTGTTTTTT. Translating it yields CASSQVAGAGELFF.

The V and J genes are TRBV24-1 and TRBJ2-5; D not certain. Trimming took 6 bases from V and 4 from J, leaving 8 bases between them. Per the germline V gene, CDR1 is KGHDR and CDR2 is SFDVKD. The CDR3 runs 12 residues. CDR3 coding DNA: TGTGCCACCAGTAACACGCGAGAGACCCAGTACTTC. Residues: CATSNTRETQYF.

J is TRBJ1-2 and V is TRBV7-2, with TRBD1 matching over 9 bases. Trimming took 0 bases from V and 11 from J; bases not matched to a gene: 7. This CDR3 spans 14 amino acids. Germline V gene data show CDR1 as SGHTA and CDR2 as FQGNSA. The CDR3 DNA follows: TGTGCCAGCAGCTTAGCACAACAGGGGGCGGGATACACCTTC. Translation gives CASSLAQQGAGYTF.

CDR3 nucleotides: TGTGCCAGCATCCGATCCCCGTTGGACGAGCAGTACTTC. Translated: CASIRSPLDEQYF. J is TRBJ2-7 and V is TRBV7-9; D gene ambiguous. The germline V gene has CDR1 SEHNR and CDR2 FQNEAQ (reference sequence). Trimming stripped 7 bases from V and 5 bases from J, with 15 bases between. This CDR3 is 13 amino acids long.

The chain's CDR3 is CASSLTAGGTGGSPLHF. Here the CDR3 DNA reads TGTGCCAGCAGCTTAACGGCGGGAGGGACAGGGGGTTCACCCCTCCACTTT. This chain uses TRBV7-9 with TRBJ1-6; TRBD1 agrees at 11 bases. In germline, CDR1 is SEHNR, CDR2 FQNEAQ (reference sequence). Germline trimming cut 2 bases from V and 9 bases from J; bases unmatched to any gene: 9. This CDR3 is built from 17 residues.

The rearrangement links TRBV3-1 (or the pseudogene TRBV3-2) to TRBJ2-7, with D unclear. CDR3 length: 14 residues. The V gene's germline CDR1 is LGHDT and CDR2 YNNKEL (reference sequence). The germline V and J ends were trimmed by 0 bases and 6 bases, with 12 bases remaining between them. DNA for the CDR3: TGTGCCAGCAGCCAAGAATCTGCAGCTAGCGAGCAGTACTTC. It yields the protein CASSQESAASEQYF.

V gene TRBV7-2 combines with J gene TRBJ2-2; TRBD1 agrees at 8 bases. The CDR3 sequence is 18 residues long. V was pared by 3 bases and J by 5 bases, with 14 bases of the junction left unmatched. Germline CDR1 reads SGHTA; CDR2 reads FQGNSA. The CDR3 DNA is TGTGCCAGCAGCTTGCTCCTGGGGCAGGGGGCTCGTACCGGGGAGCTGTTTTTT. Encoded protein: CASSLLLGQGARTGELFF.

The genes are TRBV7-9 and TRBJ2-1; D is ambiguous. Germline CDR1 reads SEHNR; CDR2 reads FQNEAQ (reference sequence). Between the trimmed V and J ends, which lost 7 bases and 0 bases, there was a span of 16 bases. This CDR3 is 16 amino acids long. CDR3 amino acids: CASTPPQTSSYNEQFF. CDR3 DNA: TGTGCCAGCACCCCCCCACAGACAAGCTCCTACAATGAGCAGTTCTTC.

This chain uses TRBV6-2 or TRBV6-3 with TRBJ1-1; D is possibly TRBD1 (5 bases). The CDR3 runs 13 residues. Germline CDR1 and CDR2: MNHEY and SVGEGT. The germline V and J ends were trimmed by 0 bases and 8 bases, with 10 bases remaining between them. CDR3: CASSYSQAWEAFF. The CDR3 region has the DNA TGTGCCAGCAGTTACTCACAGGCGTGGGAAGCTTTCTTT.

This chain's CDR3 is CAISSSTNSGNTIYF. As DNA, the CDR3 is TGTGCCATCAGTTCGTCCACAAACTCTGGAAACACCATATATTTT. The rearrangement joins TRBV10-3 to TRBJ1-3, with D hard to call. V lost 5 bases to trimming and J lost 0 bases, with 11 bases between them. CDR3 length equals 15 residues. Germline CDR1 and CDR2: ENHRY and SYGVKD.

The rearrangement uses TRBV4-3 and TRBJ2-7, with D unresolved. CDR1 and CDR2 from the germline V gene are LGHNA and YSLEER. The CDR3 is made up of 15 amino acids. The V gene lost 0 bases and the J gene lost 2 bases, with 11 bases spanning the gap. The CDR3, as DNA: TGCGCCAGCAGCCAAGATCGCGGCAATGCCTACGAGCAGTACTTC. Translating gives CASSQDRGNAYEQYF.

V gene TRBV12-3 or TRBV12-4 combines with J gene TRBJ2-7, with 10 bases that match TRBD1. The V and J ends lost 6 bases and 6 bases, in that order; junction bases with no gene match: 5. The CDR3 has 13 amino acids. CDR3 sequence: CASRETGGGEQYF. CDR3 nucleotide sequence: TGTGCCAGCAGGGAGACAGGGGGCGGCGAGCAGTACTTC.

In DNA, the CDR3 is TGTGCCAGCAGCGTAACGACTAGCGGGAGGGGCACCGGGGAGCTGTTTTTT. Its protein product is CASSVTTSGRGTGELFF. The chain carries TRBV9 and TRBJ2-2, with 14 bases lining up with TRBD2. Germline trimming cut 1 base from V and 4 bases from J; bases unmatched to any gene: 3. The CDR3 covers 17 residues. The germline V gene has CDR1 SGDLS and CDR2 YYNGEE.

This clone appeared a single time. The chain combines TRBV9 with TRBJ2-2; D is uncertain. The germline V gene has CDR1 SGDLS and CDR2 YYNGEE. CDR3 size: 14 residues. Trimming took 1 base from V and 5 from J, leaving 9 bases between them. CDR3 sequence (DNA): TGTGCCAGCAGCGTAAGGGAAGGGACCGGGGAGCTGTTTTTT. Translating it yields CASSVREGTGELFF. Based on the CDR3 plus reference TRBV9 and TRBJ2-2, the full variable domain is DSGVTQTPKHLITATGQRVTLRCSPRSGDLSVYWYQQSLDQGLQFLIQYYNGEERAKGNILERFSAQQFPDLHSELNLSSLELGDSALYFCASSVREGTGELFFGEGSRLTVL.

V gene TRBV2 combines with J gene TRBJ2-3, with D tentatively TRBD1 (5 bases). CDR3 length: 13 amino acids. Germline CDR1 reads SNHLY; CDR2 reads FYNNEI. V was cut by 6 bases and J by 4 bases, with 11 bases left in between. CDR3 sequence: CASRGQGADTQYF. Here the CDR3 DNA reads TGTGCCAGCAGGGGGCAAGGGGCAGATACGCAGTATTTT. Variable domain in full (rest from reference TRBV2 and TRBJ2-3): EPEVTQTPSHQVTQMGQEVILRCVPISNHLYFYWYRQILGQKVEFLVSFYNNEISEKSEIFDDQFSVERPDGSNFTLKIRSTKLEDSAMYFCASRGQGADTQYFGPGTRLTVL.